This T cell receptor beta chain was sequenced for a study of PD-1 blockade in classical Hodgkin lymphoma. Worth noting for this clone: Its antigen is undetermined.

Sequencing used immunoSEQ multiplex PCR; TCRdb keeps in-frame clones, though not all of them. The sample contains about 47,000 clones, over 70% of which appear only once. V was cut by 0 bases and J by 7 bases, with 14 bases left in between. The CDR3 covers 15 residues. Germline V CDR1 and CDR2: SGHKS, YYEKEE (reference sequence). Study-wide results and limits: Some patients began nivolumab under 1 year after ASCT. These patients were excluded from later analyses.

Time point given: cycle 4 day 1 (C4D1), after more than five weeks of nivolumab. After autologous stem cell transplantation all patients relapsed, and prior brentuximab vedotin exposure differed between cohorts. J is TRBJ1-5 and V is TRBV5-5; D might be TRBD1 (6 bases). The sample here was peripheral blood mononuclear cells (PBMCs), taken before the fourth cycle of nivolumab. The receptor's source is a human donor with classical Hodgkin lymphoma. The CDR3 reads CASSLDRQALQPQHF. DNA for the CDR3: TGTGCCAGCAGCTTGGACAGACAGGCTCTCCAGCCCCAGCATTTT. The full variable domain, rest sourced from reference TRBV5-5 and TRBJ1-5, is DAGVTQSPTHLIKTRGQQVTLRCSPISGHKSVSWYQQVLGQGPQFIFQYYEKEERGRGNFPDRFSARQFPNYSSELNVNALLLGDSALYLCASSLDRQALQPQHFGDGTRLSIL.